A single sample gave rise to the 23 T cell receptor beta chains below, sequenced in a study of tumor-infiltrating lymphocytes in primary liver carcinoma. Bulk tissue was left unsorted, and RNA and DNA were co-extracted from about 20-30 mg of it. A primer in the constant region served to generate TCR beta cDNA from approximately 500 ng of total RNA. What produced the TCR beta libraries was three nested multiplex PCR rounds using slightly modified ARM-PCR. The first two PCR rounds, nine to ten cycles each, used TRBV1-TRBV30 forward primers and a C-beta reverse primer. TCRdb re-derived calls from the multiplex PCR reads in MiXCR, one entry per CDR3 protein. The sample consists of about 110,000 distinct CDR3 sequences, roughly 80% of them appearing once. The sample taken for sequencing was liver tumor tissue from sampling region 3. Sample subset: tumor region T3, left-lateral pole. Every receptor here comes from a man aged 35 to 55 with primary liver carcinoma and hepatitis B virus infection.

The chain recombines TRBV7-9 with TRBJ2-7, with 8 bases matching TRBD2. Per germline, CDR1 SEHNR and CDR2 FQNEAQ (reference sequence). This CDR3 has 18 residues. V dropped 5 bases and J dropped 2; count of bases not matched to a gene: 17. CDR3 sequence: CASSPRTTGGRTAYEQYF. DNA of the CDR3: TGTGCCAGCAGCCCTCGTACGACTGGCGGGAGGACGGCCTACGAGCAGTACTTC.

This chain connects TRBV29-1 to TRBJ1-1; D call uncertain. CDR3 size: 14 residues. From germline, CDR1 is SQVTM and CDR2 ANQGSEA. CDR3 protein: CTVARSTMNTEVFF. The CDR3 nucleotides are TGCACCGTCGCCAGGTCGACGATGAACACTGAAGTCTTCTTT.

Regarding this clonotype: The conserved final phenylalanine or tryptophan is absent from the CDR3, which likely points to a read error. This rearrangement joins TRBV6-1 to TRBJ2-3, with D perhaps being TRBD1 or TRBD2 (5 bases each). The CDR3 sequence is 12 residues long. The germline V and J ends were trimmed by 3 bases and 8 bases, with 9 bases remaining between them. CDR1 MNHNS and CDR2 SASEGT come from the germline V gene. CDR3 nucleotide sequence: TGTGCCAGCAGTGATGGGGGAGTTACGCAGTATTAT. Encoded protein: CASSDGGVTQYY.

The genes are TRBV6-1 and TRBJ2-6; perhaps TRBD1 as D (6 bases). The length of the CDR3 is 18 residues. The germline V gene has CDR1 MNHNS and CDR2 SASEGT. The V and J ends lost 5 bases and 0 bases respectively, with 17 bases between them. This CDR3 is CASSTRQVPFSGANVLTF. The CDR3 DNA follows: TGTGCCAGCAGTACCAGACAGGTGCCATTCTCTGGGGCCAACGTCCTGACTTTC.

The chain employs TRBV12-3 or TRBV12-4 and TRBJ2-7, with D possibly TRBD1 on 5 matching bases. V shed 11 bases and J shed 1 base, with 21 bases lying between them. This CDR3 contains 15 residues. The CDR3 protein is CAGSSGWAISYEQYF. The CDR3 DNA follows: TGTGCCGGAAGTTCAGGGTGGGCCATATCCTACGAGCAGTACTTC.

The chain is built from TRBV11-3 and TRBJ2-1; no clear D gene. The CDR3 length is 14 residues. The V gene's germline CDR1 is SGHNT and CDR2 YENEEA. CDR3 in DNA: TGTGTTACCAGCTTAGGCGTCTCGAACAATGAGCAGTTCTTC. This encodes CVTSLGVSNNEQFF. Complete variable domain (other parts from reference TRBV11-3 and TRBJ2-1): EAGVVQSPRYKIIEKKQPVAFWCNPISGHNTLYWYLQNLGQGPELLIRYENEEAVDDSQLPKDRFSAERLKGVDSTLKIQPAELGDSAVYLCVTSLGVSNNEQFFGPGTRLTVL.

The chain has TRBV12-3 or TRBV12-4 and TRBJ2-5; TRBD2 might be the D (6 bases). V was shortened by 3 bases and J by 4 bases, with 12 bases between the two germline ends. This CDR3 region has 14 residues. CDR3 in amino acids: CASSLRSGRETQYF. CDR3 coding DNA: TGTGCCAGCAGTTTGAGGAGCGGGCGAGAGACCCAGTACTTC.

The J gene is TRBJ2-1, the V gene TRBV29-1; D is unresolved. Trimming cost V 6 bases and J 13 bases, with 19 bases left between them. The CDR3 extends over 12 amino acids. Germline V gene lookup returns CDR1 SQVTM and CDR2 ANQGSEA. The CDR3 is CSVLSWVAGQFF. CDR3 coding DNA: TGCAGCGTATTAAGCTGGGTGGCAGGACAGTTCTTC.

Comments on this clonotype: Because the CDR3 is missing its conserved closing phenylalanine or tryptophan, this is likely a read error. CDR3 in DNA: TGTGCCAGCAGTGAGGGGACTAGCGGTCTCTACGAGCAGTACATA. Residues: CASSEGTSGLYEQYI. The chain carries TRBV6-1 and TRBJ2-7; TRBD2 agrees at 11 bases. The CDR3 totals 15 residues. Per germline, CDR1 MNHNS and CDR2 SASEGT. With 3 bases clipped from V and 3 bases from J, the junction kept 4 bases outside the gene matches.

This chain connects TRBV6-5 to TRBJ1-2; no definite D call. V lost 7 bases and J lost 3, with 12 bases in between. This CDR3 contains 13 residues. Germline CDR1 and CDR2: MNHEY and SVGAGI. This chain's CDR3 is CASTYEADYGYTF. CDR3 DNA: TGTGCCAGCACTTATGAGGCCGACTATGGCTACACCTTC.

This chain uses TRBV7-3 with TRBJ2-2; D might be TRBD2 (6 bases). V lost 3 bases and J lost 7, with 21 bases in between. The germline V gene has CDR1 SGHTA and CDR2 FQGTGA. The CDR3 spans 17 residues. The CDR3 nucleotides read TGTGCCAGCAGCTTCCCTCCTGGCGGGATGGCCGACGGGGAGCTGTTTTTT. Residues: CASSFPPGGMADGELFF.

Comments on this clonotype: A much larger clone sits a single nucleotide away, making a read error possible. This chain links TRBV5-1 with TRBJ1-1; no firm D call. The germline V gene has CDR1 SGHRS and CDR2 YFSETQ. This CDR3 has 14 amino acids. Trimming cost V 0 bases and J 5 bases, with 11 bases left between them. The CDR3 DNA sequence: TGCGCCAGCAGCTTGGCCAGTGGGCGGACTGAAGCTTTCTTT. This codes for CASSLASGRTEAFF.

As for this clonotype: Likely a read error: the CDR3 ends without its conserved phenylalanine or tryptophan. The DNA is omitted, as the CDR3 cannot be located on it reliably, and the CDR3 follows TCRdb's listing. The rearrangement links TRBV7-8 to TRBJ2-3. The germline V gene has CDR1 SGHVS and CDR2 FQNEAQ. Termini included, the CDR3 measures 14 amino acids. CDR3 loop: CASSPARWADTHYL.

As concerns this clonotype: A read error is likely, as this CDR3 ends without the conserved phenylalanine or tryptophan. V and J are TRBV11-1 and TRBJ2-4, with 13 nucleotides matching TRBD2. The CDR3 is 17 amino acids. The germline V gene has CDR1 SGHAT and CDR2 FQDESV (reference sequence). The CDR3: CTSSFPGTSGTKNIQYS. DNA for the CDR3: TGTACCAGTAGCTTTCCCGGGACTAGCGGGACCAAAAACATACAGTACTCC.

Notes on this clonotype: Sequence at one end of the junction differs from germline and may be a read error. The rearrangement uses TRBV20-1 and TRBJ2-1, with 8 nucleotides matching TRBD2. The CDR3 is made up of 16 amino acids. Germline CDR1 DFQATT, CDR2 SNEGSKA (reference sequence). The CDR3 here is CSARGAGTSGIDEQFF. CDR3 nucleotides: TGCAGTGCGAGAGGAGCCGGGACTAGTGGGATTGATGAGCAGTTCTTC.

As for this clonotype: One end of the junction is discordant with germline, which a read error may explain. This rearrangement joins TRBV12-3 or TRBV12-4 to TRBJ1-5, with no clear D. The CDR3 covers 15 residues. CDR3 amino acids: CASARRTAINQHQHF. The CDR3 DNA sequence: TGTGCCAGCGCGCGGCGCACCGCAATAAATCAGCACCAGCATTTT.

A note on this clonotype: Here the CDR3 omits its conserved ending phenylalanine or tryptophan, so a read error is the likely source. The chain combines TRBV29-1 with TRBJ2-2; 9 bases are a match to TRBD1. This CDR3 is 14 amino acids long. Germline-derived CDR1 and CDR2 are SQVTM and ANQGSEA. In nucleotides, the CDR3 is TGCAGCGTCGCGACAGGGGGTCTGATCGGGGTGCTGTTTTTA. Amino acid sequence: CSVATGGLIGVLFL.

Of note for this clonotype: Germline is not matched at one junction end, which may reflect a read error. The chain uses TRBV12-3 or TRBV12-4 and TRBJ2-7; 9 bases are shared with TRBD2. The length of the CDR3 is 16 residues. In DNA form, the CDR3 reads TGTGCTAGCAGTACCCCCGGAGGGAGCGGGAGGAATGAGCACTACTTC. Protein product: CASSTPGGSGRNEHYF.

Comments on this clonotype: The junction does not match germline at one end; this may be a read error. The genes are TRBV14 and TRBJ2-1, with 8 bases fitting TRBD2. Germline V gene lookup returns CDR1 SGHDN and CDR2 FVKESK. The CDR3 is 16 residues long. The CDR3 DNA reads as TGTGCCAGCAATGCCGTAGCGGGATGGCTAAACAATGAGCAGTCCTTC. This encodes CASNAVAGWLNNEQSF.

V is TRBV4-3 and J is TRBJ1-6; possibly TRBD1 for D (6 bases). Germline CDR1 is LGHNA and CDR2 is YSLEER. The length of the CDR3 is 20 residues. Trimming removed 9 bases at V and 1 base at J, with 28 bases between. CDR3 in amino acids: CASNQDLQGQGSSYNSPLHF. As DNA, the CDR3 is TGCGCCAGTAATCAAGATCTCCAAGGGCAGGGGTCGTCCTATAATTCACCCCTCCACTTT.

In regard to this clonotype: The junction and the germline gene differ at one end; a read error may be behind it. V is TRBV4-1 and J is TRBJ1-2; D call uncertain. CDR3 length equals 16 residues. The germline V gene encodes CDR1 MGHRA and CDR2 YSYEKL. The CDR3 reads CASIQDARRNIYGYNF. CDR3 in DNA: TGCGCCAGCATCCAAGATGCGCGGAGGAATATCTATGGCTACAACTTC.

This clonotype was recorded at least ten times. This sequence joins TRBV6-2 or TRBV6-3 and TRBJ2-1; TRBD2 aligns across 10 bases. V trimming: 10 bases; J trimming: 7 bases; junction bases outside the gene matches: 13. The germline V gene encodes CDR1 MNHEY and CDR2 SVGEGT. There are 15 residues in the CDR3. The CDR3 spells CATSLASGSLNEQFF. The CDR3 nucleotides are TGTGCCACCAGCCTAGCTAGCGGGAGTTTAAATGAGCAGTTCTTC.

On this clonotype: The junction and the germline gene differ at one end; a read error may be behind it. V usage is TRBV12-3 or TRBV12-4 and J usage is TRBJ2-5, with D maybe TRBD1 (6 bases). The CDR3 loop spans 13 amino acids. CDR3 nucleotides: TGTGCCAGCAGTCCCGACAGGATCGGGACCGAGTACTTC. This encodes CASSPDRIGTEYF.